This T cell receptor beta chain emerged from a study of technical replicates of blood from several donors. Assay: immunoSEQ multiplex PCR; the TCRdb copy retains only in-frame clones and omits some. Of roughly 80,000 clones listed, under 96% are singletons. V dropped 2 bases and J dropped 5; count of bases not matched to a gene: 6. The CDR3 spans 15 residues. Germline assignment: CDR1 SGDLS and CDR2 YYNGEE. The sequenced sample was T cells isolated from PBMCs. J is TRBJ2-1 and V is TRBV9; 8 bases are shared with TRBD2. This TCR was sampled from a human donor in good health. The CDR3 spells CASSVGGRPDNEQFF. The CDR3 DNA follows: TGTGCCAGCAGCGTCGGCGGGAGGCCAGACAATGAGCAGTTCTTC.